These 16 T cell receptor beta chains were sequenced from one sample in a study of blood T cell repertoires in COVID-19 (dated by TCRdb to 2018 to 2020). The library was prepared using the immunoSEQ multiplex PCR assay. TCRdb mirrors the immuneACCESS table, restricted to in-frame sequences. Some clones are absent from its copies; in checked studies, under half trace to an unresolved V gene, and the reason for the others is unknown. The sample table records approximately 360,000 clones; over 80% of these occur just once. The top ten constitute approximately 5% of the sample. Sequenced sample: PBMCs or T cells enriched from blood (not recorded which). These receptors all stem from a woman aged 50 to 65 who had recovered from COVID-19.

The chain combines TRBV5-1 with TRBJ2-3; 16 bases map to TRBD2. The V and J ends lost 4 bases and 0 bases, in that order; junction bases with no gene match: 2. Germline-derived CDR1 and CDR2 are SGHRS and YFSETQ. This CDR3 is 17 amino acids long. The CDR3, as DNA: TGCGCCAGCAGCGGGACTAGCGGGAGGGAAAGCACAGATACGCAGTATTTT. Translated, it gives CASSGTSGRESTDTQYF.

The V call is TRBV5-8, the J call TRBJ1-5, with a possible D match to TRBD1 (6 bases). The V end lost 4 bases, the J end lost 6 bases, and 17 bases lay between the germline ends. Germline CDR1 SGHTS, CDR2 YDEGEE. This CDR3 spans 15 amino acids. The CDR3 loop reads CASSPNRAFGQPQHF. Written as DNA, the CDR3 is TGTGCCAGCAGCCCGAACAGGGCTTTCGGTCAGCCCCAGCATTTT.

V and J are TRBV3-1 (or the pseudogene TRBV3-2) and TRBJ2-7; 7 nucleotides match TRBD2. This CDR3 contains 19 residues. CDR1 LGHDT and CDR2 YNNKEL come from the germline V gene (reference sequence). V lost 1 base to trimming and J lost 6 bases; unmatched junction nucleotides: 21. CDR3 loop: CASSQVSMPWGLLLGEQYF. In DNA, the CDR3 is TGTGCCAGCAGCCAAGTATCTATGCCGTGGGGACTACTCCTGGGCGAGCAGTACTTC.

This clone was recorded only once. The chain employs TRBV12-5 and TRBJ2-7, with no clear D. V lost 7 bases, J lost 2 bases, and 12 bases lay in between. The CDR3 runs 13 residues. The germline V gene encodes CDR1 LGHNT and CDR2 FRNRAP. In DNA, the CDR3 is TGTGCTAGTGCCCAGGCGCCGGCCTACGAGCAGTACTTC. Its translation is CASAQAPAYEQYF.

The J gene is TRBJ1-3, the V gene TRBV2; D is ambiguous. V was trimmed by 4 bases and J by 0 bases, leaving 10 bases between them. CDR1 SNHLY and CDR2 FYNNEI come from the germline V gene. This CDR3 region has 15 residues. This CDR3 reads CASSGRRPSGNTIYF. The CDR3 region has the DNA TGTGCCAGCAGTGGCAGGAGGCCCTCTGGAAACACCATATATTTT.

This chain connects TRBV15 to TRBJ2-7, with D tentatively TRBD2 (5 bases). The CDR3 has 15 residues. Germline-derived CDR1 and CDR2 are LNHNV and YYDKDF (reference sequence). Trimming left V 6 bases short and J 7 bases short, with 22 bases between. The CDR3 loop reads CATRLGEISSGEQYF. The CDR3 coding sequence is TGTGCCACCAGACTCGGGGAGATCTCGTCGGGAGAGCAGTACTTC.

CDR3 region: CASSLGRHLVAKNIQYF. CDR3 nucleotides: TGTGCCAGCAGCTTAGGGCGGCACCTAGTTGCCAAAAACATTCAGTACTTC. J is TRBJ2-4 and V is TRBV7-8; no clear D. The CDR3 loop spans 17 amino acids. V lost 1 base, J lost 1 base, and 14 bases lay in between. The germline V gene has CDR1 SGHVS and CDR2 FQNEAQ.

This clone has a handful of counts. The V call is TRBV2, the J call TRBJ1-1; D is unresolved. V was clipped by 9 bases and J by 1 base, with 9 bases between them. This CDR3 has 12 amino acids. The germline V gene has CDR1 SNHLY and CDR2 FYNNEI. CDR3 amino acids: CASTEGNTEAFF. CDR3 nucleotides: TGTGCCAGTACGGAGGGGAACACTGAAGCTTTCTTT. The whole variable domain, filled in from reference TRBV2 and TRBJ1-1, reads EPEVTQTPSHQVTQMGQEVILRCVPISNHLYFYWYRQILGQKVEFLVSFYNNEISEKSEIFDDQFSVERPDGSNFTLKIRSTKLEDSAMYFCASTEGNTEAFFGQGTRLTVV.

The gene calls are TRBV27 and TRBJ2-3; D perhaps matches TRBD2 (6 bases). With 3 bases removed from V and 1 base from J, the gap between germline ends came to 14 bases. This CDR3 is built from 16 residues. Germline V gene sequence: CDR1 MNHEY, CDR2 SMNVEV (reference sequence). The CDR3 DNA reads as TGTGCCAGCAGTTTCGTGGGTAGCGGAGGCACAGATACGCAGTATTTT. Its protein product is CASSFVGSGGTDTQYF.

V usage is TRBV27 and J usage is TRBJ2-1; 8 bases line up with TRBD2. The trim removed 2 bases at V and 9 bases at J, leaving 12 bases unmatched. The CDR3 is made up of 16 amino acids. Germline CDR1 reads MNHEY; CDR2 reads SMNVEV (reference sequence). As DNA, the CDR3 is TGTGCCAGCAGTTTAACAGCGGGAGATTGGGTTAGTGAGCAGTTCTTC. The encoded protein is CASSLTAGDWVSEQFF.

CDR3 sequence (DNA): TGTGCCATAACAGGTCAGAAGAACACTGAAGCTTTCTTT. Translation: CAITGQKNTEAFF. The gene calls are TRBV6-5 and TRBJ1-1; D may be TRBD1 (5 bases). The V end was cut by 10 bases, the J end by 1 base, with 13 bases between. Germline V gene data show CDR1 as MNHEY and CDR2 as SVGAGI. The CDR3 runs 13 residues.

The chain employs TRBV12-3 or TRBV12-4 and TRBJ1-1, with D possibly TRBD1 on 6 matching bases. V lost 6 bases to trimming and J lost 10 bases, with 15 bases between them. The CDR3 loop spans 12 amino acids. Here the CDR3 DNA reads TGTGCCAGCAGCCGATACAGGGTCCCAGCTTTCTTT. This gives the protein CASSRYRVPAFF.

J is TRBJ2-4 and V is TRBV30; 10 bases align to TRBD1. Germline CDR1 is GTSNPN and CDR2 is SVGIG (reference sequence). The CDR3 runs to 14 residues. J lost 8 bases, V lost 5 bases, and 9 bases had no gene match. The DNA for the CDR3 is TGTGCCTGGGGGACCCGGGACAGGGGTGACATTCAGTACTTC. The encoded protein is CAWGTRDRGDIQYF.

The CDR3 region has the DNA TGTGCCAGCAGTTATCTCCAGAACTATGGCTACACCTTC. This sequence encodes CASSYLQNYGYTF. The chain combines TRBV6-5 with TRBJ1-2; D unresolved. The length of the CDR3 is 13 residues. Trimming took off 3 bases at V and 2 bases at J, with 7 bases between the two ends. The germline gives CDR1 MNHEY, CDR2 SVGAGI.

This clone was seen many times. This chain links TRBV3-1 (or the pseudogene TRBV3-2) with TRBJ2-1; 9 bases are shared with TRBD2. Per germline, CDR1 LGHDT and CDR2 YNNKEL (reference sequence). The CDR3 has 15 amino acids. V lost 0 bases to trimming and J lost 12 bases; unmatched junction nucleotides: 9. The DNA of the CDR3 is TGTGCCAGCAGCCAAGATCACGGTAGCGGGAGTAGGCAGTTCTTC. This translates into CASSQDHGSGSRQFF.

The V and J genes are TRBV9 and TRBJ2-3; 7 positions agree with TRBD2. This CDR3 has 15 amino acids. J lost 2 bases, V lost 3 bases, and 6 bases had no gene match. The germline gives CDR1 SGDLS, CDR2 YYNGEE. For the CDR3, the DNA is TGTGCCAGCAGCGGCAGCGGGACTCCCACAGATACGCAGTATTTT. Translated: CASSGSGTPTDTQYF. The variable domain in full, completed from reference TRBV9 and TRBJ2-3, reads DSGVTQTPKHLITATGQRVTLRCSPRSGDLSVYWYQQSLDQGLQFLIQYYNGEERAKGNILERFSAQQFPDLHSELNLSSLELGDSALYFCASSGSGTPTDTQYFGPGTRLTVL.